These 3 T cell receptor beta chains came from one sample sequenced in a study of shared clonotypes between healthy human individuals. Produced via immunoSEQ multiplex PCR; TCRdb's table is partial and in-frame only. The sample lists just over 2,000,000 clones, less than 95% occurring once. In the naive CD8 group, cells lacked CD45RO and were positively selected for CCR7, so terminally differentiated effector memory CD45RA+ cells were left out. Sequenced material: naive CD8+ T cells sorted from blood. These receptors came from a man aged 18 to 29 in good health.

A single count supports this clone. The chain combines TRBV4-1 with TRBJ1-5, with a weak D call TRBD1 (5 bases). The CDR3 has 18 amino acids. The V end was cut by 0 bases, the J end by 0 bases, with 15 bases between. The germline V gene encodes CDR1 MGHRA and CDR2 YSYEKL. The CDR3: CASSQDMGVGFSNQPQHF. The DNA for the CDR3 is TGCGCCAGCAGCCAAGATATGGGGGTAGGGTTTAGCAATCAGCCCCAGCATTTT.

This rearrangement joins TRBV2 to TRBJ1-4; 9 nucleotides agree with TRBD1. This CDR3 spans 14 amino acids. Looked up from germline, CDR1 is SNHLY and CDR2 is FYNNEI. With V trimmed by 4 bases and J by 8 bases, 5 bases remained unmatched. CDR3 sequence (DNA): TGTGCCAGCAGTGTACAGGGGGCCTGGGAAAAACTGTTTTTT. It encodes CASSVQGAWEKLFF.

The chain recombines TRBV6-5 with TRBJ2-1; TRBD2 is a possible D gene (5 bases). Trimming took 7 bases from V and 2 from J, leaving 15 bases between them. This CDR3 comprises 15 residues. Germline loops: CDR1 MNHEY, CDR2 SVGAGI. CDR3 loop: CASTTGGRAYNEQFF. For the CDR3, the DNA is TGTGCCAGCACCACGGGTGGGAGAGCCTACAATGAGCAGTTCTTC.